This T cell receptor beta chain was sequenced for a study of shared clonotypes between healthy human individuals. Using immunoSEQ multiplex PCR, the repertoire was profiled, and TCRdb retains in-frame clones only, with some absent. The table includes 600,000 to 750,000 clones, around 72% detected once. A note on this clone: Other nucleotide sequences from this sample produce the same CDR3.

V was pared by 6 bases and J by 0 bases, with 9 bases between. The length of the CDR3 is 14 residues. CDR1 and CDR2 (germline): MGHDK, SYGVNS. The sample taken for sequencing was memory CD4+ T cells sorted from blood. Subset: CD45RA-negative fraction. The clonotype comes from a woman in her thirties in good health. This sequence joins TRBV25-1 and TRBJ2-1, with a tentative D call TRBD2 (5 bases). Written as DNA, the CDR3 is TGTGCCAGCAGGGACTCCAGCTCCTACAATGAGCAGTTCTTC. Amino acid sequence: CASRDSSSYNEQFF.